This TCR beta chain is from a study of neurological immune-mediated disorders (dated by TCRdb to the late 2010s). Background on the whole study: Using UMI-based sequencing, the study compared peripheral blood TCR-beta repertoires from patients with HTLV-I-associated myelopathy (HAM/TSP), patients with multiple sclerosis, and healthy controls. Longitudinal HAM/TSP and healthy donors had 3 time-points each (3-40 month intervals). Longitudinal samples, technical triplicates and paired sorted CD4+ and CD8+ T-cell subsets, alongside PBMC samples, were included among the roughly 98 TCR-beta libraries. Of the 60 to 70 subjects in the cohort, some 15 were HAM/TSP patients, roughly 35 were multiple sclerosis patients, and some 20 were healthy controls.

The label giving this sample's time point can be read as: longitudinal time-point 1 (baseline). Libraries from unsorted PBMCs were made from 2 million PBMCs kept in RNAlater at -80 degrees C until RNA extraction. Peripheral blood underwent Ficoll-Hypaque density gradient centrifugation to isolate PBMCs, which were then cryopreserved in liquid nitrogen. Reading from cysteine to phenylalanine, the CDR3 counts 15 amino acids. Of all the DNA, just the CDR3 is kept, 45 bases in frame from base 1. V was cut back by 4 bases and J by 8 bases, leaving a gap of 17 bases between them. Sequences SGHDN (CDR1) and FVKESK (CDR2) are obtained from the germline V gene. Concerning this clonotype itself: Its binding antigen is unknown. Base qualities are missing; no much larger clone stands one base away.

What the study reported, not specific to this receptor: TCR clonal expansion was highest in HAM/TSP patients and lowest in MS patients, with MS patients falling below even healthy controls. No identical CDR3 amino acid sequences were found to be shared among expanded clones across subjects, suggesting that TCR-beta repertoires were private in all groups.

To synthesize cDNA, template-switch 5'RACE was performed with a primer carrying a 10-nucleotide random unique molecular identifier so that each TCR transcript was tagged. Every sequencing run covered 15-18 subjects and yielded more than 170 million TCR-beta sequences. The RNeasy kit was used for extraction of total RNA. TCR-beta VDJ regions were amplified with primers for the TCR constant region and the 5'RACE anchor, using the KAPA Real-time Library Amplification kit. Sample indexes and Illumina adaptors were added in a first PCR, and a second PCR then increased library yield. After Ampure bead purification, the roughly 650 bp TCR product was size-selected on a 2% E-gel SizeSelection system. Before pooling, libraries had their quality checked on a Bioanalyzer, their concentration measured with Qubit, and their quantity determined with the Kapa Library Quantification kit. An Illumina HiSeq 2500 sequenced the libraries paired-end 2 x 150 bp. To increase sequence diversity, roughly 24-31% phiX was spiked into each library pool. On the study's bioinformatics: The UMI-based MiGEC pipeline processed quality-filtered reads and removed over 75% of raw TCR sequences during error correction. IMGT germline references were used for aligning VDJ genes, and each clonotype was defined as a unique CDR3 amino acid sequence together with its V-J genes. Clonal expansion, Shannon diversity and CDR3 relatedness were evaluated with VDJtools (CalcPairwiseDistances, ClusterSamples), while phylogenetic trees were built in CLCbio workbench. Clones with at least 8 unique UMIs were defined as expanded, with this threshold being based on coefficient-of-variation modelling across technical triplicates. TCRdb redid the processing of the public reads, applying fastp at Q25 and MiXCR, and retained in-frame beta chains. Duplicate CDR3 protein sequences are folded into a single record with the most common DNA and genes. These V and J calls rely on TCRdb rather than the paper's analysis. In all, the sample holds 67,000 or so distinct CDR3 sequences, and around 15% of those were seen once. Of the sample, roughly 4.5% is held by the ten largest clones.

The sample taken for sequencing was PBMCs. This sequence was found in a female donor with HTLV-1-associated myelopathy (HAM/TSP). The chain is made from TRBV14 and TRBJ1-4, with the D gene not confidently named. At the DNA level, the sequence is TGTGCCAGCAGCCCTGCTACCTTAAAAGGCGAAAAACTGTTTTTT. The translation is CASSPATLKGEKLFF.